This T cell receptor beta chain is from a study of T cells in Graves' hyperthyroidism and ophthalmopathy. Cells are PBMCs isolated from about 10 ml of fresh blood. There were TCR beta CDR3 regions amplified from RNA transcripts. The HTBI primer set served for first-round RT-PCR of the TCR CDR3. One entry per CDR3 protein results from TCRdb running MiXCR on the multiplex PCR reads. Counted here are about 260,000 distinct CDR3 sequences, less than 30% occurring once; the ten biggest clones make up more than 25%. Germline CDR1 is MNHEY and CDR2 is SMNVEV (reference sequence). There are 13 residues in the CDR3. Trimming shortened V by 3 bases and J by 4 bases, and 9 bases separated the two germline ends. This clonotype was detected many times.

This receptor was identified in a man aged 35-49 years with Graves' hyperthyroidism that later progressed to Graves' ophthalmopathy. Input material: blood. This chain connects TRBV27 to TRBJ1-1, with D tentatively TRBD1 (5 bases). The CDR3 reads CASSFGGSTEAFF. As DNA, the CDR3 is TGTGCCAGCAGTTTTGGGGGGTCCACTGAAGCTTTCTTT.